This is a list of T cell receptor beta chains from one sample in a study of beta chain features in type 1 diabetes. Clones were sequenced by immunoSEQ multiplex PCR, and TCRdb holds only the in-frame ones, with some missing. The repertoire consists of 390,000 or so clones, with roughly 14% occurring once and the leading ten covering about 0.04%. Material: naive CD4+ T cells from blood. These receptors were taken from a man aged 30 to 39 in good health. Both conserved end residues are part of each CDR3. Each record gives: V gene, D gene, J gene, clone size, CDR3 DNA, CDR3 protein. D genes are given only for firm matches. Clone size, where shown, is once, few, many, or a class for clones that have expanded.

v_call: TRBV5-4
d_call: TRBD2
j_call: TRBJ2-3
clone_size: few
cdr3_nt: TGTGCCAGCAGACCCACTACGGGAGGTTCAGATACGCAGTATTTT
cdr3_aa: CASRPTTGGSDTQYF

v_call: TRBV19
d_call: TRBD1
j_call: TRBJ2-7
clone_size: .
cdr3_nt: TGTGCCAGTAGTTCGTCCGGGACAGTTTCTTCCTACGAGCAGTACTTC
cdr3_aa: CASSSSGTVSSYEQYF

v_call: TRBV29-1
d_call: .
j_call: TRBJ1-2
clone_size: few
cdr3_nt: TGCAGCGTTGTACCGGGGGCAGCTGGCTACACCTTC
cdr3_aa: CSVVPGAAGYTF

v_call: TRBV6-5
d_call: .
j_call: TRBJ1-6
clone_size: .
cdr3_nt: TGTGCCAGCATGGTACAGGGCACCCTCCACTTT
cdr3_aa: CASMVQGTLHF

v_call: TRBV20-1
d_call: TRBD2
j_call: TRBJ2-1
clone_size: .
cdr3_nt: TGCAGTGCGGCTCCTAGCGGGCAGCAGTTCTTC
cdr3_aa: CSAAPSGQQFF

v_call: TRBV5-6
d_call: TRBD2
j_call: TRBJ2-3
clone_size: few
cdr3_nt: TGTGCCAGCAGCTTGCTGACTAGCGGTTCAGATACGCAGTATTTT
cdr3_aa: CASSLLTSGSDTQYF

v_call: TRBV4-3
d_call: .
j_call: TRBJ1-6
clone_size: .
cdr3_nt: TGCGCCAGCAGGTCGAGCAGGTCTAATTCACCCCTCCACTTT
cdr3_aa: CASRSSRSNSPLHF

v_call: TRBV11-1
d_call: TRBD2
j_call: TRBJ2-5
clone_size: few
cdr3_nt: TGTGCCAGCAGCTTCACAAGACTAGCGGGAGTAGAGACCCAGTACTTC
cdr3_aa: CASSFTRLAGVETQYF

v_call: TRBV7-9
d_call: .
j_call: TRBJ1-1
clone_size: .
cdr3_nt: TGTGCCAGCAGCTTCCCCGGTAAGACGAACACTGAAGCTTTCTTT
cdr3_aa: CASSFPGKTNTEAFF

v_call: TRBV9
d_call: TRBD2
j_call: TRBJ2-5
clone_size: few
cdr3_nt: TGTGCCAGCAGCCCCCATCAGGGCGGGAGGATTGGGACCCAGTACTTC
cdr3_aa: CASSPHQGGRIGTQYF

v_call: TRBV19
d_call: .
j_call: TRBJ2-3
clone_size: .
cdr3_nt: TGTGCCAGTACCCCCCCTGGCACAGATACGCAGTATTTT
cdr3_aa: CASTPPGTDTQYF

v_call: TRBV30
d_call: .
j_call: TRBJ1-1
clone_size: few
cdr3_nt: TGTGCCTGGCGTCGACAGGCGACTGAAGCTTTCTTT
cdr3_aa: CAWRRQATEAFF

v_call: TRBV30
d_call: .
j_call: TRBJ2-2
clone_size: .
cdr3_nt: TGTGCCTGGAGTGCAGGGATGGGAAACACCGGGGAGCTGTTTTTT
cdr3_aa: CAWSAGMGNTGELFF

v_call: TRBV25-1
d_call: .
j_call: TRBJ2-3
clone_size: few
cdr3_nt: TGTGCCAGCAGACGAGAGGCCGCCTATACGCAGTATTTT
cdr3_aa: CASRREAAYTQYF

v_call: TRBV30
d_call: TRBD2
j_call: TRBJ2-5
clone_size: many
cdr3_nt: TGTGCCTGGACCCTCGGCGGGAGAAGGGAGACCCAGTACTTC
cdr3_aa: CAWTLGGRRETQYF

v_call: TRBV28
d_call: .
j_call: TRBJ2-3
clone_size: .
cdr3_nt: TGTGCCAGCAGCCATGACGGACTCAAGAGTAGCACAGATACGCAGTATTTT
cdr3_aa: CASSHDGLKSSTDTQYF

v_call: TRBV18
d_call: .
j_call: TRBJ1-6
clone_size: .
cdr3_nt: TGTGCCAGCTCACCACGGCAGGGCGGGAATTCACCCCTCCACTTT
cdr3_aa: CASSPRQGGNSPLHF

v_call: TRBV7-2
d_call: .
j_call: TRBJ1-3
clone_size: few
cdr3_nt: TGTGCCAGCAGCTTTGCAGGGCGAAGCACCATATATTTT
cdr3_aa: CASSFAGRSTIYF

v_call: TRBV15
d_call: TRBD2
j_call: TRBJ2-5
clone_size: once
cdr3_nt: TGTGCCACCAGGAAAGGCGGGAGGGCCGAGGAGACCCAGTACTTC
cdr3_aa: CATRKGGRAEETQYF

v_call: TRBV6-5
d_call: .
j_call: TRBJ2-5
clone_size: .
cdr3_nt: TGTGCCAGCAGGCCGGGACTGCGGGGGACCCAGTACTTC
cdr3_aa: CASRPGLRGTQYF

v_call: TRBV28
d_call: .
j_call: TRBJ2-7
clone_size: .
cdr3_nt: TGTGCCACACTTGACAGAATATTCTCCGAGCAGTACTTC
cdr3_aa: CATLDRIFSEQYF

v_call: TRBV9
d_call: TRBD1
j_call: TRBJ2-3
clone_size: .
cdr3_nt: TGTGCCAGCAGCGGCGACAGGGTCCTCGCCACAGATACGCAGTATTTT
cdr3_aa: CASSGDRVLATDTQYF

v_call: TRBV7-9
d_call: .
j_call: TRBJ2-2
clone_size: .
cdr3_nt: TGTGCCAGCAGCGCAGGCGGGGGCAACGGGGAGCTGTTTTTT
cdr3_aa: CASSAGGGNGELFF

v_call: TRBV9
d_call: .
j_call: TRBJ1-1
clone_size: .
cdr3_nt: TGTGCCAGCAGCGCCATGTCCAGGGGCGGTGAAGCTTTCTTT
cdr3_aa: CASSAMSRGGEAFF

v_call: TRBV9
d_call: .
j_call: TRBJ2-4
clone_size: few
cdr3_nt: TGTGCCAGCAGCGTAGCAGGTTCCGACAACATTCAGTACTTC
cdr3_aa: CASSVAGSDNIQYF

v_call: TRBV5-1
d_call: .
j_call: TRBJ1-5
clone_size: .
cdr3_nt: TGCGCCAGCAGCCCGTTACCCGATCAGCCCCAGCATTTT
cdr3_aa: CASSPLPDQPQHF

v_call: TRBV18
d_call: .
j_call: TRBJ1-1
clone_size: few
cdr3_nt: TGTGCCAGCTCACCGATCGAGTTGAACACTGAAGCTTTCTTT
cdr3_aa: CASSPIELNTEAFF

v_call: TRBV11-2
d_call: TRBD1
j_call: TRBJ2-4
clone_size: .
cdr3_nt: TGTGCCAGCAGCTCATTTAGACAGGGCAGGAGCAAAAACATTCAGTACTTC
cdr3_aa: CASSSFRQGRSKNIQYF

v_call: TRBV25-1
d_call: .
j_call: TRBJ1-2
clone_size: .
cdr3_nt: TGTGCCAGCCAAGGGAGCCAGAACTATGGCTACACCTTC
cdr3_aa: CASQGSQNYGYTF

v_call: TRBV18
d_call: TRBD1
j_call: TRBJ1-3
clone_size: .
cdr3_nt: TGTGCCAGCTCACCGGGACAGCCCTCTGGAAACACCATATATTTT
cdr3_aa: CASSPGQPSGNTIYF

v_call: TRBV18
d_call: .
j_call: TRBJ2-5
clone_size: .
cdr3_nt: TGTGCCAGCTCACCGCGAGAAGAGACCCAGTACTTC
cdr3_aa: CASSPREETQYF

v_call: TRBV15
d_call: .
j_call: TRBJ1-5
clone_size: few
cdr3_nt: TGTGCCACCAGCAGAGATCCTTATAGCAATCAGCCCCAGCATTTT
cdr3_aa: CATSRDPYSNQPQHF

v_call: TRBV7-2
d_call: .
j_call: TRBJ2-1
clone_size: few
cdr3_nt: TGTGCCAGCAGCTTAGCCGGACGCAAGAGCTCCTACAATGAGCAGTTCTTC
cdr3_aa: CASSLAGRKSSYNEQFF

v_call: TRBV5-1
d_call: .
j_call: TRBJ2-3
clone_size: .
cdr3_nt: TGCGCCAGCAGCGTGGGACTGGAGGAATTCACAGATACGCAGTATTTT
cdr3_aa: CASSVGLEEFTDTQYF

v_call: TRBV7-2
d_call: TRBD2
j_call: TRBJ2-1
clone_size: few
cdr3_nt: TGTGCCAGCAGCTCGACGGGACTAGCGACTGGGGAGGAGCAGTTCTTC
cdr3_aa: CASSSTGLATGEEQFF

v_call: TRBV20-1
d_call: .
j_call: TRBJ2-5
clone_size: few
cdr3_nt: TGCAGTGCTAGAGTGCAGACCCAGTACTTC
cdr3_aa: CSARVQTQYF

v_call: TRBV18
d_call: TRBD1
j_call: TRBJ2-7
clone_size: few
cdr3_nt: TGTGCCAGCTCATCCGGGACAGGGGGCTACGAGCAGTACTTC
cdr3_aa: CASSSGTGGYEQYF

v_call: TRBV9
d_call: .
j_call: TRBJ1-1
clone_size: .
cdr3_nt: TGTGCCAGCAGCGTAGCTGTGAACACTGAAGCTTTCTTT
cdr3_aa: CASSVAVNTEAFF

v_call: TRBV7-2
d_call: TRBD2
j_call: TRBJ2-1
clone_size: .
cdr3_nt: TGTGCCAGCAGACATGGACTAGCGGGAGCTTGGTATGAGCAGTTCTTC
cdr3_aa: CASRHGLAGAWYEQFF

v_call: TRBV7-8
d_call: .
j_call: TRBJ1-3
clone_size: few
cdr3_nt: TGTGCCAGCAGCTTCGACACCTCTGGAAACACCATATATTTT
cdr3_aa: CASSFDTSGNTIYF